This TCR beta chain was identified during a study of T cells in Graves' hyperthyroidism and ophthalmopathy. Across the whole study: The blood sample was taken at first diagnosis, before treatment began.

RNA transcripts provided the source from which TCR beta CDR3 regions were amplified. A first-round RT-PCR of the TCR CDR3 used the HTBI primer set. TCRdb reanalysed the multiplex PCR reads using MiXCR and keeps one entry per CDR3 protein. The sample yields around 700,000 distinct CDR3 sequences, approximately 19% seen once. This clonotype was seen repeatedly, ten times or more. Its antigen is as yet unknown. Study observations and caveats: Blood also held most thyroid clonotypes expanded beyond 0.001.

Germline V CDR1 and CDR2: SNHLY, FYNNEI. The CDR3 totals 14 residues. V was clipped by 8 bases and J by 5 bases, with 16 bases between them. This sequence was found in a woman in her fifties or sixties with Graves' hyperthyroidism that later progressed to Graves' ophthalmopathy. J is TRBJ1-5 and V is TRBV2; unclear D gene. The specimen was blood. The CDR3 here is CASRGGIRDQPQHF. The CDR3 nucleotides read TGTGCCAGCCGAGGCGGTATTCGGGATCAGCCCCAGCATTTT. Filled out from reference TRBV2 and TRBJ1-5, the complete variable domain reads EPEVTQTPSHQVTQMGQEVILRCVPISNHLYFYWYRQILGQKVEFLVSFYNNEISEKSEIFDDQFSVERPDGSNFTLKIRSTKLEDSAMYFCASRGGIRDQPQHFGDGTRLSIL.